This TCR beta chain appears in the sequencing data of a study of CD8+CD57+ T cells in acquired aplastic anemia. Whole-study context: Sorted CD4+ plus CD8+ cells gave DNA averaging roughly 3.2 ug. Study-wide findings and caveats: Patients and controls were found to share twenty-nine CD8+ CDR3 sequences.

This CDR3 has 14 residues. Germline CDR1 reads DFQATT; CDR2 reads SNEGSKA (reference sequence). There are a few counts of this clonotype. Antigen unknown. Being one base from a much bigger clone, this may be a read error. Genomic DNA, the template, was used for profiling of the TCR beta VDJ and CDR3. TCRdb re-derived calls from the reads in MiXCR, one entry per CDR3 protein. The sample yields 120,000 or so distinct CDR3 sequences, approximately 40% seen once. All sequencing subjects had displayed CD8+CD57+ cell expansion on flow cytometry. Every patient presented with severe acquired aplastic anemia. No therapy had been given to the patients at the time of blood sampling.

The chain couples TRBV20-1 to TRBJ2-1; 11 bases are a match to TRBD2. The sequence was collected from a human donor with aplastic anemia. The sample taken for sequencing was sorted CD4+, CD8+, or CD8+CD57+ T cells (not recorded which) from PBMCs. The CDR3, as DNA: TGCAGTGCTTCCGGGACTAGCGGCTACAATGGGCAGTTCTTC. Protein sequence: CSASGTSGYNGQFF.